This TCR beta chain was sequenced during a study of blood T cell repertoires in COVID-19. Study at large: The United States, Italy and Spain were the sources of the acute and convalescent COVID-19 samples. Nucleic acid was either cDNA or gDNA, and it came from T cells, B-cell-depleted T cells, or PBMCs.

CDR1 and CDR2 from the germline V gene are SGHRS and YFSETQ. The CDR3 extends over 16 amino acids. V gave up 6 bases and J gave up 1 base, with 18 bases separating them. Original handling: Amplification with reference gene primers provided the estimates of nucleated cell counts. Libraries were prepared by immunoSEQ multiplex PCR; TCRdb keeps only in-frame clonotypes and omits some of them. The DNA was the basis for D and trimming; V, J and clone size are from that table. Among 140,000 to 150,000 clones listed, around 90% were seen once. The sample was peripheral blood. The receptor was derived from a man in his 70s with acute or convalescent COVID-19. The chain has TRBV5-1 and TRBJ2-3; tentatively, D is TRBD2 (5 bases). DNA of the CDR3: TGCGCCAGCACGCGGGTAGTTACAAGGGGCACAGATACGCAGTATTTT. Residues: CASTRVVTRGTDTQYF.